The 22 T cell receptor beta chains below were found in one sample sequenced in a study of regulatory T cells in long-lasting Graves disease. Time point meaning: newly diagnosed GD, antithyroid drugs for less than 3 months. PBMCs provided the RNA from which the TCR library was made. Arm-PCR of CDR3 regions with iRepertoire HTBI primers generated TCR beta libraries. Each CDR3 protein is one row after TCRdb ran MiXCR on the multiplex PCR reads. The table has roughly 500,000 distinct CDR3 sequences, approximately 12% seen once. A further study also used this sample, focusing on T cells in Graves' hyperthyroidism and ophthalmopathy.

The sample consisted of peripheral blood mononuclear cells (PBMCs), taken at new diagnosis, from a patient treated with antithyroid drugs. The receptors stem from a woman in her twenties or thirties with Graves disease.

The CDR3 reads CASSQDWQGTPLQYEQYF. In DNA, the CDR3 is TGCGCCAGCAGCCAAGATTGGCAGGGGACTCCGCTTCAATACGAGCAGTACTTC. The chain couples TRBV4-3 to TRBJ2-7; D assignment may be TRBD1 or TRBD2 (6 bases each). Germline lookup yields CDR1 LGHNA and CDR2 YSLEER. Trimming left V 0 bases short and J 4 bases short, with 22 bases between. The CDR3 is 18 residues long.

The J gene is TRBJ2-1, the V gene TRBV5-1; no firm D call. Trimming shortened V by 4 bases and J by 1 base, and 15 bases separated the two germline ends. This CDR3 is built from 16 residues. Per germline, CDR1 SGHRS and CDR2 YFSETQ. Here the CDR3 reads CASSKVGVNSYNEQFF. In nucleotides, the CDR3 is TGCGCCAGCAGCAAAGTGGGCGTTAATTCCTACAATGAGCAGTTCTTC.

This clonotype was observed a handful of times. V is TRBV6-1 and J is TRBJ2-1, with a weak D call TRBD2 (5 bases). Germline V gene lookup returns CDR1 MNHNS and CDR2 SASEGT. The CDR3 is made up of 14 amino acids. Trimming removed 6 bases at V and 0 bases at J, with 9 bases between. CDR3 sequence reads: CASRKAASYNEQFF. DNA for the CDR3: TGTGCCAGCAGGAAAGCGGCCTCCTACAATGAGCAGTTCTTC.

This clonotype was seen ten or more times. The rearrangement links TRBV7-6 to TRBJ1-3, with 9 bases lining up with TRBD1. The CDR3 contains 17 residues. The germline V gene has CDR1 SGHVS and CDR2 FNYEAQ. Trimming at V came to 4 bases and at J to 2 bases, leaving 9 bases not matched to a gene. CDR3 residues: CASSSVVYRGPGNTIYF. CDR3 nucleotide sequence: TGTGCCAGCAGCTCAGTTGTCTACAGGGGGCCTGGAAACACCATATATTTT.

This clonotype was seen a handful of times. The CDR3 DNA follows: TGTGCCAGCAGCTTAGTTGCGCCGGGGTCGGAGGGGGCAGGAGTCAATGAGCAGTTCTTC. Translating it yields CASSLVAPGSEGAGVNEQFF. The chain combines TRBV7-2 with TRBJ2-1; D may be TRBD1 (7 bases). Deletions cut 1 base from V and 6 bases from J, with 28 bases between. Germline V gives CDR1 SGHTA, CDR2 FQGNSA. This CDR3 comprises 20 residues.

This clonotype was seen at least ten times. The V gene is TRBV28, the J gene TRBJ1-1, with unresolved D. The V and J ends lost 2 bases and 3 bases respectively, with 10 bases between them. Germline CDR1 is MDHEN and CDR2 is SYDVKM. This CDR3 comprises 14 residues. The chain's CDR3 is CASSLTIWDTEAFF. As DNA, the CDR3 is TGTGCCAGCAGTTTAACCATCTGGGACACTGAAGCTTTCTTT.

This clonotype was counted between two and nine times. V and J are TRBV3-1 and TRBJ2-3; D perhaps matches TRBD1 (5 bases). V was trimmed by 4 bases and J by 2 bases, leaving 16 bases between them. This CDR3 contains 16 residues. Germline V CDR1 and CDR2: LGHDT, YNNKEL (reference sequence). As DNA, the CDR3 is TGTGCCAGCAGCCTCCCTGGGGCCTCCGCCACAGATACGCAGTATTTT. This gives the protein CASSLPGASATDTQYF.

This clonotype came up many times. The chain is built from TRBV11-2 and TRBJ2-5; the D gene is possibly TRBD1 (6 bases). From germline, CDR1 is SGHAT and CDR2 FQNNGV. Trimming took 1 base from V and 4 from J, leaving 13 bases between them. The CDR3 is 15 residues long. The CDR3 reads CASSLVYRVGETQYF. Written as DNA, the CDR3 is TGTGCCAGCAGCTTAGTATACAGGGTGGGAGAGACCCAGTACTTC. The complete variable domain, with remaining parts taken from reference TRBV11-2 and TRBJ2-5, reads EAGVAQSPRYKIIEKRQSVAFWCNPISGHATLYWYQQILGQGPKLLIQFQNNGVVDDSQLPKDRFSAERLKGVDSTLKIQPAKLEDSAVYLCASSLVYRVGETQYFGPGTRLLVL.

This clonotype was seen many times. The CDR3 spells CASSPGRLRETQYF. The CDR3 coding sequence is TGTGCCAGCAGCCCCGGCCGGCTTCGCGAGACCCAGTACTTC. The rearrangement uses TRBV6-1 and TRBJ2-5; no reliable D call. The CDR3 covers 14 residues. Trimming removed 6 bases from V and 5 bases from J, with 16 bases in between. Per germline, CDR1 MNHNS and CDR2 SASEGT.

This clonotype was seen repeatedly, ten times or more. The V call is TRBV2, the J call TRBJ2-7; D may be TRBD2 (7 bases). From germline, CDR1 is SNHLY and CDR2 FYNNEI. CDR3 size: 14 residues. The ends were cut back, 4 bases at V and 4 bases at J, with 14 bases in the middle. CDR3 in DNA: TGTGCCAGCAGTGTGGGGGGGGCCGGATACGAGCAGTACTTC. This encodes CASSVGGAGYEQYF.

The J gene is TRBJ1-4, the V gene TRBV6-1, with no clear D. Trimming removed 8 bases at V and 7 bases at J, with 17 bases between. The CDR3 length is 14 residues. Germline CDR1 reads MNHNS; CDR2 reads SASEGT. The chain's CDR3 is CASHSGVPGEKLFF. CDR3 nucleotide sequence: TGTGCCAGCCATTCCGGCGTTCCAGGTGAAAAACTGTTTTTT.

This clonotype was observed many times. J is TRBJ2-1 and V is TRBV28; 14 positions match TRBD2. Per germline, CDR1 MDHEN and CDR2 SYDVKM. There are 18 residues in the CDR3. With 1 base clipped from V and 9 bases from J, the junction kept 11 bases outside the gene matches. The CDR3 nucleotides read TGTGCCAGCAGTTTATCCTTGACTAGCGGGAGGGCCTTGGGTGAGCAGTTCTTC. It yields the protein CASSLSLTSGRALGEQFF.

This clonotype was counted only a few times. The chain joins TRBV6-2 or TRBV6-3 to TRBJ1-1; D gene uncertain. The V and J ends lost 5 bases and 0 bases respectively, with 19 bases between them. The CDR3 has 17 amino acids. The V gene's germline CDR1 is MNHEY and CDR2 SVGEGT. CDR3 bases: TGTGCCAGCAGTCCACGTGGGGTCGCGGACTTGAACACTGAAGCTTTCTTT. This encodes CASSPRGVADLNTEAFF.

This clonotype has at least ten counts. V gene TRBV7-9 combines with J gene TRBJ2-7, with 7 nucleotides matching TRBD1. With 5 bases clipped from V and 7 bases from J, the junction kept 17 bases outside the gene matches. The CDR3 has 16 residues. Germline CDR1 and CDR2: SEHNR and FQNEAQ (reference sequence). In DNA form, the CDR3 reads TGTGCCAGCAGCCCGCAGGCCGGACAGGACTTCTGGGAGCAGTACTTC. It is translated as CASSPQAGQDFWEQYF.

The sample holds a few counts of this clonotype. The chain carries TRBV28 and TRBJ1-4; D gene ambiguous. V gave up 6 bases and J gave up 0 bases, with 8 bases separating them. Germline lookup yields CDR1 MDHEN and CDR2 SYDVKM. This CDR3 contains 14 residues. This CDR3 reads CASRTLPTNEKLFF. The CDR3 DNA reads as TGTGCCAGCAGGACTCTTCCAACTAATGAAAAACTGTTTTTT.

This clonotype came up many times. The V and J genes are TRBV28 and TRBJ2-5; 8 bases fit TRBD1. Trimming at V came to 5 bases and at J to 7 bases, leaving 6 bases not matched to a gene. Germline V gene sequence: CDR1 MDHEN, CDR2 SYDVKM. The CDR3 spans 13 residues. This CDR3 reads CASSRQGIGTQYF. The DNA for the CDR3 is TGTGCCAGCAGTCGACAGGGGATCGGGACCCAGTACTTC.

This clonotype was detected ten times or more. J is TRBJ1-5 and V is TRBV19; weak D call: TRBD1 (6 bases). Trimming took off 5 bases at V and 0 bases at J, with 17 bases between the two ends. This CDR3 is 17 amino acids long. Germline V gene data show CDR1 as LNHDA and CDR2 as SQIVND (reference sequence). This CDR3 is CASSSHPTGISNQPQHF. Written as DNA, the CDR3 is TGTGCCAGTAGTTCCCACCCCACAGGGATTAGCAATCAGCCCCAGCATTTT.

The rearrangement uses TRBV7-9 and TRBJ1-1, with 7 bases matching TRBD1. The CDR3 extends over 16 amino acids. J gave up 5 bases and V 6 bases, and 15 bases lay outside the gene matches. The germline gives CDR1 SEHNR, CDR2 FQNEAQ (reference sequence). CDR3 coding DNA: TGTGCCAGCAGTTATTTGCCCACAGGGGCGCGAACTGAAGCTTTCTTT. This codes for CASSYLPTGARTEAFF.

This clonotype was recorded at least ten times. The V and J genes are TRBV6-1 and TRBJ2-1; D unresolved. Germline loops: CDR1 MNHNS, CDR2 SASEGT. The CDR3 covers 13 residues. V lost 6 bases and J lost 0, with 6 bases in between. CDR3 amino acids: CASSAASYNEQFF. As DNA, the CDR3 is TGTGCCAGCAGCGCGGCCTCCTACAATGAGCAGTTCTTC.

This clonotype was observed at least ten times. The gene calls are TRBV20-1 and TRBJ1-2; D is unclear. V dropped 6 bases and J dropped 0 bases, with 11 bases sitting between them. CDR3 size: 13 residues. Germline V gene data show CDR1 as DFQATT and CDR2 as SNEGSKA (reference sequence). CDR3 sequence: CSAKTATNYGYTF. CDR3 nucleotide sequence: TGCAGTGCGAAGACGGCCACTAACTATGGCTACACCTTC.

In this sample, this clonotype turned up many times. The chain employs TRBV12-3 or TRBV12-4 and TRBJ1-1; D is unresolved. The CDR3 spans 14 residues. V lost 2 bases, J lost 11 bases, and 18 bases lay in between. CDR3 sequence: CASSLSWKRVGAFF. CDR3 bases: TGTGCCAGCAGTTTATCCTGGAAACGGGTAGGGGCTTTCTTT.

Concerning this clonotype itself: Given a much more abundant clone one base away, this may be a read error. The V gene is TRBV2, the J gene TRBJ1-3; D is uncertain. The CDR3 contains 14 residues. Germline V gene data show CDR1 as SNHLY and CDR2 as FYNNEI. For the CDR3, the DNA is TGTGCCAGCAGTGACTGGAGCTCTGGAACCACCATATATTTT. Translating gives CASSDWSSGTTIYF.